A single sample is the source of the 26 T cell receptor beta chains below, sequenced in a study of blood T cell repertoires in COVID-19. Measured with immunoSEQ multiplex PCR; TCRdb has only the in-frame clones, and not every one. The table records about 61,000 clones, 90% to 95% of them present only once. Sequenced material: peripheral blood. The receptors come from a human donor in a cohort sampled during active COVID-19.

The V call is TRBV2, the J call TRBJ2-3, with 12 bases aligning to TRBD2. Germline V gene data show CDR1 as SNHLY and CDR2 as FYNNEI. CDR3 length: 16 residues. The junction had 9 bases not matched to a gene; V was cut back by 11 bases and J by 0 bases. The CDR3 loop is CAFAASGGESTDTQYF. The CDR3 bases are TGTGCCTTTGCAGCTAGCGGGGGGGAAAGCACAGATACGCAGTATTTT.

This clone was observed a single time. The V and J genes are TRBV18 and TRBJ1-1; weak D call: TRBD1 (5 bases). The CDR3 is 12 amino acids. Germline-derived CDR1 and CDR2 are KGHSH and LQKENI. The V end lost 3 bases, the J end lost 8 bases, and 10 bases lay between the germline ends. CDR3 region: CASSPDRGEAFF. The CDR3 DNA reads TGTGCCAGCTCACCGGATCGGGGGGAAGCTTTCTTT.

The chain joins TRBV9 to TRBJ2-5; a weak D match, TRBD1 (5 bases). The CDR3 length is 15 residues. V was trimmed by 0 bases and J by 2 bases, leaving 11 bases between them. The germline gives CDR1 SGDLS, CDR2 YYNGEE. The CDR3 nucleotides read TGTGCCAGCAGCGTAGGAGGCAGGGTTCAAGAGACCCAGTACTTC. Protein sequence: CASSVGGRVQETQYF.

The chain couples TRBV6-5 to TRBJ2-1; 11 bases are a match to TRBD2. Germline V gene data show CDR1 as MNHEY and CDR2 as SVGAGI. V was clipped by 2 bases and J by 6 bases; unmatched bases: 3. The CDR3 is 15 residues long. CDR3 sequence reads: CASSYVSGRANEQFF. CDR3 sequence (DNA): TGTGCCAGCAGTTACGTTAGCGGGAGGGCCAATGAGCAGTTCTTC.

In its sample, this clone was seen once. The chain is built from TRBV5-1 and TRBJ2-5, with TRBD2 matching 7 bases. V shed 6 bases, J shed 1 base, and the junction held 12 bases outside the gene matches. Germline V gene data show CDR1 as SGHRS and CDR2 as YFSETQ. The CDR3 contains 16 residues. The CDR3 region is CASTPPGGRVQETQYF. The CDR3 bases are TGCGCCAGCACCCCCCCCGGGGGGAGGGTCCAAGAGACCCAGTACTTC.

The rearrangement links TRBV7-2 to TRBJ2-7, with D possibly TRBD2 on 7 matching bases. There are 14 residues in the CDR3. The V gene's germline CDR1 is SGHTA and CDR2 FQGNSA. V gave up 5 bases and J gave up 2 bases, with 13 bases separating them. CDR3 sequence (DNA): TGTGCCAGCAGCGGGGGAGGGGGGGCCTACGAGCAGTACTTC. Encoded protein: CASSGGGGAYEQYF.

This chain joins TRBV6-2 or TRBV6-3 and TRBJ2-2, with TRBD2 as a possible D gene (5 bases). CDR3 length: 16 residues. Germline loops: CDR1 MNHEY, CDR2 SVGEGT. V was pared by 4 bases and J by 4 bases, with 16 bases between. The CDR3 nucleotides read TGTGCCAGCAGTTCTCGGGGTAGCCGGATCACCGGGGAGCTGTTTTTT. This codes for CASSSRGSRITGELFF.

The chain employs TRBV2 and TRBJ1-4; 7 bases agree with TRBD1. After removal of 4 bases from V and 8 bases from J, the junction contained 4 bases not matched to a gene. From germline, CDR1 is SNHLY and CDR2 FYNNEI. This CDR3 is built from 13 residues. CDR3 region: CASSGTGQEKLFF. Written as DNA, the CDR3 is TGTGCCAGCAGTGGGACAGGACAGGAAAAACTGTTTTTT.

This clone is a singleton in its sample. The CDR3 DNA reads TGTGCCAGCAGTGAGGGACAGTACGAGCAGTACTTC. Amino acid sequence: CASSEGQYEQYF. The rearrangement uses TRBV6-1 and TRBJ2-7; 7 positions agree with TRBD1. The CDR3 extends over 12 amino acids. The V gene's germline CDR1 is MNHNS and CDR2 SASEGT. With V trimmed by 3 bases and J by 4 bases, 0 bases remained unmatched.

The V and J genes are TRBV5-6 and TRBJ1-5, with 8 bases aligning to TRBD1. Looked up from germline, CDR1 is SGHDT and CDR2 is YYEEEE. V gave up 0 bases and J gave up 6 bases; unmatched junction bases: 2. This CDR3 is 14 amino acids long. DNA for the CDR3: TGTGCCAGCAGCTTGGGCAGGGGGCCTCAGCCCCAGCATTTT. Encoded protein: CASSLGRGPQPQHF.

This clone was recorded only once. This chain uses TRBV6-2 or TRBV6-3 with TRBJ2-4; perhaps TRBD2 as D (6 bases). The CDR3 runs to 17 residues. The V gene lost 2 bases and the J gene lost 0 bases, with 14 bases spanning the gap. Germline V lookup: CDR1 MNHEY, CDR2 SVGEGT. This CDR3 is CASSYVPLGLAKNIQYF. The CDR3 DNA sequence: TGTGCCAGCAGTTACGTTCCTTTGGGACTAGCCAAAAACATTCAGTACTTC.

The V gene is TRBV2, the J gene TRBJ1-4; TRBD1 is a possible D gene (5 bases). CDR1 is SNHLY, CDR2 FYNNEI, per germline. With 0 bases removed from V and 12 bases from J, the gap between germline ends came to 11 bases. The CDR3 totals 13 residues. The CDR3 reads CASSEAGGRELFF. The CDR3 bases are TGTGCCAGCAGTGAAGCGGGGGGGAGAGAACTGTTTTTT.

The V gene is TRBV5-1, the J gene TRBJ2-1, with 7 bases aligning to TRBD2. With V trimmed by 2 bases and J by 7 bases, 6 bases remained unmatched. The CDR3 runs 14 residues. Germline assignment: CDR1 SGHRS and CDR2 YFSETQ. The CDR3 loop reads CASSFGGIGNEQFF. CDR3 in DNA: TGCGCCAGCAGCTTCGGGGGGATCGGGAATGAGCAGTTCTTC.

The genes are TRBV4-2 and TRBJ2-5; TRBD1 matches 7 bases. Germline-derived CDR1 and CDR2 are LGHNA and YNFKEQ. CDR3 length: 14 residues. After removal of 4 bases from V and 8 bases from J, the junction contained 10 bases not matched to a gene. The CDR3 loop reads CASSLTGTEVTQYF. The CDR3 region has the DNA TGTGCCAGCAGCCTAACCGGGACAGAGGTCACCCAGTACTTC.

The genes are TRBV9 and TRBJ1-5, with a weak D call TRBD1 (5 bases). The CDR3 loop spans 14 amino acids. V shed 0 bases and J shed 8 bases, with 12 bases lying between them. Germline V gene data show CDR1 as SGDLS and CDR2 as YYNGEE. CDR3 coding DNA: TGTGCCAGCAGCGTAGAATCAGGGATGGAGCCCCAGCATTTT. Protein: CASSVESGMEPQHF. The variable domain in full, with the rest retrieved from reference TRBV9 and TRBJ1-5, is DSGVTQTPKHLITATGQRVTLRCSPRSGDLSVYWYQQSLDQGLQFLIQYYNGEERAKGNILERFSAQQFPDLHSELNLSSLELGDSALYFCASSVESGMEPQHFGDGTRLSIL.

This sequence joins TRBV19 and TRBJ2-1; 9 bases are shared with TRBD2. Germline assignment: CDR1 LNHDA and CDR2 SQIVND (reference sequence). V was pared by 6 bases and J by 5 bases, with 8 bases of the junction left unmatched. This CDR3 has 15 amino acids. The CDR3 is CASRGGTSPHNEQFF. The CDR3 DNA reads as TGTGCCAGTAGGGGAGGGACTAGCCCTCACAATGAGCAGTTCTTC.

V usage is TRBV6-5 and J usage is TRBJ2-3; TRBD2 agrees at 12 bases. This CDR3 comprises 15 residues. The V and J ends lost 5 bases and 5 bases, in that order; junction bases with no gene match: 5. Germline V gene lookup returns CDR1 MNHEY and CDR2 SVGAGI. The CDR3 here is CASSPTSGGIDTQYF. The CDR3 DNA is TGTGCCAGCAGTCCGACTAGCGGGGGAATAGATACGCAGTATTTT.

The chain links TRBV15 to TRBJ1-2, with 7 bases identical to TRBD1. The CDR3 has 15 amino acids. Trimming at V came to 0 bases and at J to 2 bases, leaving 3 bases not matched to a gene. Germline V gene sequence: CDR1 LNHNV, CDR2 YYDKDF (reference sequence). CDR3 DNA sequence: TGTGCCACCAGCAGAGATGGGACAGCAAACTATGGCTACACCTTC. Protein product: CATSRDGTANYGYTF.

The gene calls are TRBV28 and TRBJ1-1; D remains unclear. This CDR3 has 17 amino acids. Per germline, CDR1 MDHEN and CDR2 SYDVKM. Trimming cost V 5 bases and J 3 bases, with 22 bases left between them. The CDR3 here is CASSLPSVAGGHTEAFF. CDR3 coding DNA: TGTGCCAGCAGTCTTCCCTCCGTTGCGGGCGGTCACACTGAAGCTTTCTTT. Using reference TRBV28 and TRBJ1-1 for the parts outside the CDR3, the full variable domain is DVKVTQSSRYLVKRTGEKVFLECVQDMDHENMFWYRQDPGLGLRLIYFSYDVKMKEKGDIPEGYSVSREKKERFSLILESASTNQTSMYLCASSLPSVAGGHTEAFFGQGTRLTVV.

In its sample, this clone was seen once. DNA of the CDR3: TGTGCCTGGAGGAAGACTCTTAATAACTACAATGAGCAGTTCTTC. Residues: CAWRKTLNNYNEQFF. The chain joins TRBV30 to TRBJ2-1; no clear D. The V gene's germline CDR1 is GTSNPN and CDR2 SVGIG (reference sequence). Trimming cost V 3 bases and J 3 bases, with 15 bases left between them. The CDR3 spans 15 residues.

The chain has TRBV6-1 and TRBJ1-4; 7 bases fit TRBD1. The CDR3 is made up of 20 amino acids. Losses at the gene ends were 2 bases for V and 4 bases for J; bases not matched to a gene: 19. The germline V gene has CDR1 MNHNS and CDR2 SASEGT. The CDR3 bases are TGTGCCAGCAGTGAACACCCCTCAGACGTAAGGGGGCCTCATAATGAAAAACTGTTTTTT. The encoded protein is CASSEHPSDVRGPHNEKLFF.

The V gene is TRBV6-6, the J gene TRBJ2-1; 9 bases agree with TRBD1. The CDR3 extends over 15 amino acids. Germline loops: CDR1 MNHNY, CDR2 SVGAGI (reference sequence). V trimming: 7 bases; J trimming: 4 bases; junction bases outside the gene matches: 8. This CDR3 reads CASTIGTGTYNEQFF. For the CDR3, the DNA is TGTGCCAGCACTATAGGGACAGGGACGTACAATGAGCAGTTCTTC.

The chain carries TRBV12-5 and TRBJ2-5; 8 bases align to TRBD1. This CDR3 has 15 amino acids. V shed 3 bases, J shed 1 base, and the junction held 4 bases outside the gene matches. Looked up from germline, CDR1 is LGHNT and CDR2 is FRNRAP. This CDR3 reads CASGFLTGVQETQYF. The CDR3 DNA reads TGTGCTAGTGGTTTCCTGACAGGGGTCCAAGAGACCCAGTACTTC.

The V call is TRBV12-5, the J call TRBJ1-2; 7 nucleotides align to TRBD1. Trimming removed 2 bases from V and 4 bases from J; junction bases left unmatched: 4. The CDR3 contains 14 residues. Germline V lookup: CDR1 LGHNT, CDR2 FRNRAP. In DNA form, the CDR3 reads TGTGCTAGTGGTTTGCTGACAGGGACCTATGGCTACACCTTC. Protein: CASGLLTGTYGYTF.

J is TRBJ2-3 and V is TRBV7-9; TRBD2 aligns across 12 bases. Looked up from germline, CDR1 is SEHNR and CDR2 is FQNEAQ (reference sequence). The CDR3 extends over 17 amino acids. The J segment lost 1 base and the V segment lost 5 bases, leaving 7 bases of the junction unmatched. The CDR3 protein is CASSPGLAGSRTDTQYF. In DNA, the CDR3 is TGTGCCAGCAGCCCAGGACTAGCGGGAAGTCGCACAGATACGCAGTATTTT. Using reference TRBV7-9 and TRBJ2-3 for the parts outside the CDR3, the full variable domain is DTGVSQNPRHKITKRGQNVTFRCDPISEHNRLYWYRQTLGQGPEFLTYFQNEAQLEKSRLLSDRFSAERPKGSFSTLEIQRTEQGDSAMYLCASSPGLAGSRTDTQYFGPGTRLTVL.

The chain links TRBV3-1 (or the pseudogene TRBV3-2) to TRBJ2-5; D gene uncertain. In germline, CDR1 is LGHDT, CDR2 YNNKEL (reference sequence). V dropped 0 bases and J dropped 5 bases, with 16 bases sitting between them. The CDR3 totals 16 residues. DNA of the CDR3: TGTGCCAGCAGCCAAGACGGATCGCGGCCCGAGGAGACCCAGTACTTC. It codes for CASSQDGSRPEETQYF.